A single sample is the source of the 15 T cell receptor beta chains below, sequenced in a study of shared clonotypes between healthy human individuals. TCRdb's table, derived via immunoSEQ multiplex PCR, lists solely in-frame clones and lacks some. The sample yields roughly 1,500,000 clones, approximately 98.5% seen once. Sequenced input: naive CD4+ T cells sorted from blood. Subset denoted: CD45RA+ positively selected. The receptor source for this set is a man younger than 40 in good health.

V usage is TRBV7-9 and J usage is TRBJ1-2; D gene unclear. This CDR3 region has 11 residues. Germline-derived CDR1 and CDR2 are SEHNR and FQNEAQ (reference sequence). The germline V and J ends were trimmed by 1 base and 11 bases, with 8 bases remaining between them. The CDR3 nucleotides are TGTGCCAGCAGCTTAGGAAACGCTTACACCTTC. Its protein is CASSLGNAYTF.

This chain connects TRBV5-6 to TRBJ2-3, with D perhaps TRBD1 or TRBD2 (6 bases each). Germline V CDR1 and CDR2: SGHDT, YYEEEE. This CDR3 has 15 residues. V lost 3 bases and J lost 5, with 16 bases in between. For the CDR3, the DNA is TGTGCCAGCAGCTACCCCGCGGCGGGACAAGATACGCAGTATTTT. This codes for CASSYPAAGQDTQYF.

The gene calls are TRBV19 and TRBJ2-3; D not resolved. Trimming removed 6 bases from V and 2 bases from J, with 6 bases in between. The CDR3 is 12 amino acids. Germline values: CDR1 LNHDA, CDR2 SQIVND (reference sequence). The CDR3 protein is CASRADTDTQYF. CDR3 DNA: TGTGCCAGTAGAGCCGACACAGATACGCAGTATTTT.

A word on this clone: This CDR3 is also generated by other DNA sequences in the sample. The chain has TRBV9 and TRBJ1-1, with D possibly TRBD1 on 5 matching bases. The V end lost 0 bases, the J end lost 1 base, and 10 bases lay between the germline ends. CDR1 SGDLS and CDR2 YYNGEE come from the germline V gene. CDR3 length: 15 amino acids. The chain's CDR3 is CASSVDLGPNTEAFF. As DNA, the CDR3 is TGTGCCAGCAGCGTAGATCTGGGACCGAACACTGAAGCTTTCTTT.

This chain connects TRBV7-9 to TRBJ2-7, with 12 bases fitting TRBD2. Germline lookup yields CDR1 SEHNR and CDR2 FQNEAQ (reference sequence). The CDR3 length is 13 residues. V lost 11 bases and J lost 3; bases outside the gene matches: 5. The CDR3: CAVGTSGFYEQYF. CDR3 nucleotides: TGTGCCGTCGGGACTAGCGGGTTCTACGAGCAGTACTTC. Full variable domain (missing parts from reference TRBV7-9 and TRBJ2-7): DTGVSQNPRHKITKRGQNVTFRCDPISEHNRLYWYRQTLGQGPEFLTYFQNEAQLEKSRLLSDRFSAERPKGSFSTLEIQRTEQGDSAMYLCAVGTSGFYEQYFGPGTRLTVT.

The chain has TRBV19 and TRBJ1-5; no clear D. Germline-derived CDR1 and CDR2 are LNHDA and SQIVND (reference sequence). V shed 5 bases and J shed 0 bases, with 8 bases lying between them. The CDR3 consists of 14 residues. Here the CDR3 DNA reads TGTGCCAGTAGTTCGATAATTAGCAATCAGCCCCAGCATTTT. Translated: CASSSIISNQPQHF.

The chain uses TRBV9 and TRBJ1-1, with TRBD1 as a possible D gene (6 bases). The V gene's germline CDR1 is SGDLS and CDR2 YYNGEE. There are 13 residues in the CDR3. Trimming stripped 4 bases from V and 5 bases from J, with 12 bases between. As DNA, the CDR3 is TGTGCCAGCAGCAGGGGGTGGTTAACTGAAGCTTTCTTT. Its protein product is CASSRGWLTEAFF.

This clone was found once. The CDR3 is CASSMTGWDDQPQHF. The CDR3 DNA is TGTGCCAGTAGTATGACAGGGTGGGACGATCAGCCCCAGCATTTT. This sequence joins TRBV19 and TRBJ1-5; 7 nucleotides match TRBD1. The CDR3 length is 15 residues. CDR1 and CDR2 (germline): LNHDA, SQIVND (reference sequence). V lost 3 bases and J lost 5; bases outside the gene matches: 7.

The CDR3, as DNA: TGTGCCAGCAGCGCCACCCCAGGGCACACTGAAGCTTTCTTT. It translates to CASSATPGHTEAFF. J is TRBJ1-1 and V is TRBV9; D may be TRBD1 (5 bases). Trimming took off 3 bases at V and 3 bases at J, with 12 bases between the two ends. The CDR3 spans 14 residues. From germline, CDR1 is SGDLS and CDR2 YYNGEE.

The chain recombines TRBV7-2 with TRBJ1-6, with TRBD1 identical over 8 bases. V trimming: 5 bases; J trimming: 5 bases; junction bases outside the gene matches: 8. Germline V gene lookup returns CDR1 SGHTA and CDR2 FQGNSA. The CDR3 sequence is 16 residues long. The DNA of the CDR3 is TGTGCCAGCAGCCCGAAGACAGGGGCGAATAATTCACCCCTCCACTTT. This gives the protein CASSPKTGANNSPLHF.

The chain recombines TRBV18 with TRBJ1-4; D call uncertain. CDR1 and CDR2 from the germline V gene are KGHSH and LQKENI. Trimming removed 3 bases from V and 8 bases from J, with 16 bases in between. CDR3 size: 15 residues. The chain's CDR3 is CASSPDGRKNEKLFF. The CDR3 nucleotides read TGTGCCAGCTCACCTGACGGTAGGAAAAACGAAAAACTGTTTTTT.

The genes are TRBV10-3 and TRBJ2-1, with D possibly being TRBD1 (5 bases). The length of the CDR3 is 11 residues. V was shortened by 11 bases and J by 8 bases, with 13 bases between the two germline ends. CDR1 is ENHRY, CDR2 SYGVKD, per germline. CDR3 sequence reads: CASAGYDEQFF. CDR3 bases: TGTGCCTCAGCAGGGTATGATGAGCAGTTCTTC.

The V and J genes are TRBV19 and TRBJ2-1; TRBD2 matches 7 bases. Per germline, CDR1 LNHDA and CDR2 SQIVND (reference sequence). The CDR3 consists of 16 residues. V gave up 3 bases and J gave up 6 bases; unmatched junction bases: 11. The CDR3 here is CASSISRAGAGNEQFF. CDR3 nucleotide sequence: TGTGCCAGTAGTATCTCCCGGGCGGGAGCAGGCAATGAGCAGTTCTTC.

The chain is built from TRBV7-6 and TRBJ2-2; D is perhaps TRBD2 (6 bases). This CDR3 region has 17 residues. Germline V gives CDR1 SGHVS, CDR2 FNYEAQ. With 8 bases removed from V and 4 bases from J, the gap between germline ends came to 23 bases. CDR3 region: CASGGFLGGLVTGELFF. The CDR3 DNA is TGTGCCAGCGGGGGATTTTTGGGAGGCCTAGTCACCGGGGAGCTGTTTTTT.

The chain uses TRBV14 and TRBJ2-7; D is tentatively TRBD1 or TRBD2 (5 bases each). The CDR3 has 14 amino acids. Germline V gene lookup returns CDR1 SGHDN and CDR2 FVKESK. V was cut by 4 bases and J by 6 bases, with 16 bases left in between. CDR3 DNA sequence: TGTGCCAGCAGCCCGGGACCCCCTCTAGGCGAGCAGTACTTC. Amino acids: CASSPGPPLGEQYF.